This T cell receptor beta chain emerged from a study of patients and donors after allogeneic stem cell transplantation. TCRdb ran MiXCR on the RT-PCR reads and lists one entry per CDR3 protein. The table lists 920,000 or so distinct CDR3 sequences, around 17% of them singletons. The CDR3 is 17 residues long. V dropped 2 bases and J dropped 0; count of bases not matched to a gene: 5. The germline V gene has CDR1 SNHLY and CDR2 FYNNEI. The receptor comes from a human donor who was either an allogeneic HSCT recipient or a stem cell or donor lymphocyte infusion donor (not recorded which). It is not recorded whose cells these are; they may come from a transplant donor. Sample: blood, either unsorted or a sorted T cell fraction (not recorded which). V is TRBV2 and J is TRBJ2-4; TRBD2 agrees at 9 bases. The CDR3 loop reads CASSELLAGLAKNIQYF. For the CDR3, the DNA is TGTGCCAGCAGTGAACTCCTAGCGGGGCTAGCCAAAAACATTCAGTACTTC.